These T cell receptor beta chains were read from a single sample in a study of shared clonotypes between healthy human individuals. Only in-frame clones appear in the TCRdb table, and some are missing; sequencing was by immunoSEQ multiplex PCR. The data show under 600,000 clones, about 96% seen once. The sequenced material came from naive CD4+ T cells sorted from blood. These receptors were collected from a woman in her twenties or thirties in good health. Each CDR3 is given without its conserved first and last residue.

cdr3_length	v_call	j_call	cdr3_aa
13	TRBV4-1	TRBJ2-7	ASSQPLAGAYEQY
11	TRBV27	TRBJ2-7	ASIGTGAYEQY
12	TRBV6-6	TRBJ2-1	ASSPGLRYNEQF
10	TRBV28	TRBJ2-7	ASSSRIYEQY
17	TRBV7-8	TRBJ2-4	ASSLGGLAGRGAKNIQY
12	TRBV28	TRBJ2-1	ASNTRLAGRRPF
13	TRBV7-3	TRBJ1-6	ASRVTGGGGSPLH
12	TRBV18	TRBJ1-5	ASSPGGENQPQH
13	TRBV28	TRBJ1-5	ASSGEQGGNQPQH
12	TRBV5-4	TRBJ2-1	ASSFGTGNNEQF
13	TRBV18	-	ASSPWRQGGYEQY
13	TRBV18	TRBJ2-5	ASSPTGTRSETQY
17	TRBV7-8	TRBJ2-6	ASSKKPFPGPSGANVLT
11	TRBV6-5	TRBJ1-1	ASSYPGGTEAF
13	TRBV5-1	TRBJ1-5	ASSLGTLSNQPQH
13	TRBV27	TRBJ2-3	ASSILAGITDTQY
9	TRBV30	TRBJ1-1	AWSGKGAAF
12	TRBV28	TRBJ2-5	ASSFQGGRETQY
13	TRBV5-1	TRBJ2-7	ASSLAFDRPYEQY
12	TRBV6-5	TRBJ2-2	ASSTLGNPGELF
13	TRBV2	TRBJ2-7	ASSSISGSSYEQY
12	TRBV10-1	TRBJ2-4	AIAEGSAKNIQY
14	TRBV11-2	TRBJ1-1	ASSTNGGRTNTEAF
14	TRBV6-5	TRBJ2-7	ASSYSMPGLQYEQY
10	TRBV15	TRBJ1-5	ATSRVFEPQH
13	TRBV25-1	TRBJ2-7	ASSGIMTGDYEQY
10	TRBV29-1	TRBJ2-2	SAQTNTGELF
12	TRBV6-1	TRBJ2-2	ASKGQENTGELF
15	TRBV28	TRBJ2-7	ASSSQGASTSDYEQY